This T cell receptor (beta chain) was profiled in a study of identical twins (dated by TCRdb to about 2016). Describing the broader study: The study deep-sequenced TCR alpha and beta repertoires from monozygotic twins, unrelated adults of various ages and cord blood to test whether fetal clonotypes persist. To rule out contamination, replicate twin experiments were performed at different times with different library preparation protocols.

In regard to this clonotype: Its antigen specificity is not known. Per-base qualities were not stored, and no clone one base away is much larger.

Here is what the overall study found, with its caveats: Out-of-frame TCR alpha sharing in monozygotic twins was systematically underestimated by recombination models, whereas sharing between unrelated individuals was in agreement with the recombination models. Fewer insertions were carried by abundant cord blood beta clonotypes; a weaker similar trend was observed in young adult naive repertoires, while no such trend was observed in memory repertoires. Zero-insertion analyses could be partly confounded by invariant T cells such as MAIT and iNKT, although diverse VJ usage argued against such confounding for most clonotypes. Out-of-frame TCR alpha sequences shared between twins showed an excess of low generation-probability sequences compared with coincidental sharing between unrelated individuals. Conclusions relied on cross-sectional statistical analysis, since the same donors could not be followed over many years. Excess twin sharing in beta out-of-frame sequences was weaker because fewer shared sequences lowered the signal-to-noise ratio.

All donors were healthy Caucasians. Using Miltenyi CD45RO+ enrichment and human naive T-cell isolation kits, memory (CD45RO+) and naive T cells were isolated from PBMC. The germline V gene yields SGHTA for CDR1 and FQGNSA for CDR2. V loses 3 bases, J loses 3 bases, and the germline ends lie 15 bases apart. The CDR3 contains 16 residues, cysteine and phenylalanine counted. Just the 48-base CDR3 DNA is kept, in frame starting at base 1. The library relied on 5' RACE. Sequencing took place on an Illumina HiSeq 2000. Template switching introduced a universal primer binding site; the final cDNA contained a unique molecular identifier, enabling accurate counting of TCR cDNA molecules. First-strand cDNA for TCR alpha and beta chains was synthesized from specific primers in the conserved constant-segment region. To control for contamination, every cDNA library carried two barcodes: a SMART-Mk sample barcode plus Illumina barcodes. TruSeq adapter sequences and Illumina sample barcodes were added in two successive PCR steps. The TCR alpha and beta cDNA libraries were sequenced on the Illumina HiSeq platform using custom primers. On the study's bioinformatics: MiGEC was used to process raw reads and extract unique molecular identifiers, and MiXCR was used to find CDR3 positions. For each individual, recombination models were inferred using an EM algorithm with the repgenHMM and IGoR tools. The analysis of shared clonotypes was done with the tcR package in R, with sharing normalized by the product of cloneset sizes. To study raw recombination without the effects of thymic and clonal selection, out-of-frame nonproductive sequences were analyzed. TCRdb reanalyzed the raw reads on its own, using fastp at Q25 for trimming and MiXCR for clone calling, and kept in-frame beta chains. Entries are consolidated by CDR3 protein sequence, retaining the most common genes and DNA. The V and J calls come from TCRdb's annotation, not from the publication. Within this sample are 240,000 or so distinct CDR3 sequences, with about 10% of them counted one time only. The top ten constitute over 8% of the sample.

In this chain, TRBV7-2 is recombined with TRBJ1-3; TRBD1 is a weak D gene call, 5 bases matching. Sequencing was carried out using memory T cells sorted from blood. What the cell subset or site label conveys for this sample: CD45RO+ enriched T cells. This clonotype was obtained from a man aged 50 to 60 in good health. The encoded CDR3 is CASSLTATSSGNTIYF. The DNA sequence reads TGTGCCAGCAGCTTGACAGCCACTTCGAGTGGAAACACCATATATTTT.